This is a list of T cell receptor beta chains from one sample in a study of blood T cell repertoires in COVID-19. Libraries were prepared by immunoSEQ multiplex PCR; TCRdb keeps only in-frame clonotypes and omits some of them. This table has about 230,000 clones, 88% appearing once. The sequenced material came from peripheral blood. These receptor sequences come from a woman aged 55-70 years with acute or convalescent COVID-19. The CDR3 runs from the conserved cysteine through the conserved F or W. D genes are given only for firm matches.

j_gene: TRBJ2-7; d_gene: -; v_gene: TRBV12-3/TRBV12-4; CDR3nt: TGTGCCAGCAGTTTACGTTTAGCCTACGAGCAGTACTTC; CDR3aa: CASSLRLAYEQYF
j_gene: TRBJ1-2; d_gene: TRBD1; v_gene: TRBV12-3/TRBV12-4; CDR3nt: TGTGCCAGCAGTTATGACAGGGACTATGGCTACACCTTC; CDR3aa: CASSYDRDYGYTF
j_gene: TRBJ1-2; d_gene: TRBD1; v_gene: TRBV28; CDR3nt: TGTGCCAGCACCGACAGGGGCGAAGGCTACACCTTC; CDR3aa: CASTDRGEGYTF
j_gene: TRBJ2-2; d_gene: -; v_gene: TRBV7-9; CDR3nt: TGTGCCAGCAGCTTAGCGGCTCTCGGGGAGCTGTTTTTT; CDR3aa: CASSLAALGELFF
j_gene: TRBJ1-3; d_gene: -; v_gene: TRBV18; CDR3nt: TGTGCCAGCTCATACGGACAGAGCTCTGGAAACACCATATATTTT; CDR3aa: CASSYGQSSGNTIYF
j_gene: TRBJ2-2; d_gene: -; v_gene: TRBV3-1/TRBV3-2; CDR3nt: TGTGCCAGCAGCCAAGGGAAAGCCCCAGGGAACACCGGGGAGCTGTTTTTT; CDR3aa: CASSQGKAPGNTGELFF
j_gene: TRBJ1-1; d_gene: -; v_gene: TRBV5-5; CDR3nt: TGTGCCAGCAGCCTCCAAGGCAGGGAAGCTTTCTTT; CDR3aa: CASSLQGREAFF
j_gene: TRBJ1-2; d_gene: -; v_gene: TRBV27; CDR3nt: TGTGCCAGCAGTTTAAAAGGGGAAGGGTATGGCTACACCTTC; CDR3aa: CASSLKGEGYGYTF
j_gene: TRBJ1-1; d_gene: -; v_gene: TRBV6-2/TRBV6-3; CDR3nt: TGTGCCAGCAGTTACCCCAACGGGAAAGCTTTCTTT; CDR3aa: CASSYPNGKAFF
j_gene: TRBJ2-7; d_gene: TRBD1; v_gene: TRBV12-3/TRBV12-4; CDR3nt: TGTGCCAGCAGGGGGACAGGGCGATACGAGCAGTACTTC; CDR3aa: CASRGTGRYEQYF
j_gene: TRBJ2-5; d_gene: TRBD2; v_gene: TRBV5-4; CDR3nt: TGTGCCAGCAGCAATTCATTTAGGCTAGCGGGAGTGACGGTAGAGACCCAGTACTTC; CDR3aa: CASSNSFRLAGVTVETQYF
j_gene: TRBJ2-3; d_gene: TRBD2; v_gene: TRBV5-8; CDR3nt: TGTGCCAGCAGCTTGAGACTAGCGGGGCCAGATACGCAGTATTTT; CDR3aa: CASSLRLAGPDTQYF
j_gene: TRBJ2-1; d_gene: TRBD1; v_gene: TRBV10-3; CDR3nt: TGTGCCATCGGAGCCACAGGGGAATACAATGAGCAGTTCTTC; CDR3aa: CAIGATGEYNEQFF
j_gene: TRBJ1-1; d_gene: -; v_gene: TRBV12-3/TRBV12-4; CDR3nt: TGTGCCAGCAGCCCAACAGCGAACACTGAAGCTTTCTTT; CDR3aa: CASSPTANTEAFF
j_gene: TRBJ1-1; d_gene: -; v_gene: TRBV5-5; CDR3nt: TGTGCCAGCAGCTTAAGGCAGGGTGGGAACACTGAAGCTTTCTTT; CDR3aa: CASSLRQGGNTEAFF
j_gene: TRBJ1-2; d_gene: TRBD1; v_gene: TRBV30; CDR3nt: TGTGCCTGGAATAAAGGTCCCCGGACAGGATCTAACTATGGCTACACCTTC; CDR3aa: CAWNKGPRTGSNYGYTF
j_gene: TRBJ1-5; d_gene: -; v_gene: TRBV19; CDR3nt: TGTGCCAGTAGTGCGACAGGTGACAATCAGCCCCAGCATTTT; CDR3aa: CASSATGDNQPQHF